A single sample is the source of the 20 T cell receptor beta chains below, sequenced in a study of immune heterogeneity within non-small cell lung tumors. Using 32 V and 13 J primers, multiplex PCR amplified TCR beta CDR3. TCRdb recomputed calls from the multiplex PCR reads with MiXCR, one row per CDR3 protein. The sample has 20,000 to 25,000 distinct CDR3 sequences, less than 35% seen once; the top ten hold about 4.6%. Genomic DNA from bulk tumor acted as the template, and 450 to 700 ng was loaded per sample. While surgery was under way, several biopsies spaced far apart were taken per primary tumor. Before undergoing curative surgery, patients had newly diagnosed non-small cell lung cancer that was untreated. The specimen sequenced was lung tumor tissue. These receptor sequences come from a man aged 40-49 years with non-small cell lung cancer.

As regards this clonotype: The junction departs from the called germline gene at one end, perhaps through a read error. This chain uses TRBV2 with TRBJ2-1; D may be TRBD2 (5 bases). The CDR3 has 14 amino acids. Germline assignment: CDR1 SNHLY and CDR2 FYNNEI. CDR3 sequence (DNA): TGTGCCAGCAGTGGCGACCGGGGATACAGTGAGCAGTTCTTC. Its translation is CASSGDRGYSEQFF.

Within the sample, this clonotype is medium-sized. The genes are TRBV27 and TRBJ1-2; 7 positions match TRBD1. The CDR3 runs to 17 residues. Looked up from germline, CDR1 is MNHEY and CDR2 is SMNVEV (reference sequence). V gave up 5 bases and J gave up 1 base; unmatched junction bases: 13. The CDR3 DNA reads TGTGCCAGCAGTCCTCGGGACAGCGGCACCATTAACTATGGCTACACCTTC. Protein: CASSPRDSGTINYGYTF.

The chain couples TRBV9 to TRBJ2-2, with D maybe TRBD2 (6 bases). V was pared by 4 bases and J by 4 bases, with 11 bases between. CDR1 and CDR2 (germline): SGDLS, YYNGEE. The length of the CDR3 is 14 residues. CDR3 DNA: TGTGCCAGCAGCCCGGAGGGCGGCACCGGGGAGCTGTTTTTT. Its protein product is CASSPEGGTGELFF.

This clonotype was counted only a few times. This chain joins TRBV4-2 and TRBJ2-1; 7 nucleotides match TRBD2. This CDR3 comprises 16 residues. Germline V lookup: CDR1 LGHNA, CDR2 YNFKEQ. V shed 0 bases, J shed 4 bases, and the junction held 6 bases outside the gene matches. The CDR3 region is CASSQDLAGGYNEQFF. The CDR3 DNA reads TGTGCCAGCAGCCAAGATTTAGCGGGTGGGTACAATGAGCAGTTCTTC.

This clonotype was counted many times. The chain links TRBV12-3 or TRBV12-4 to TRBJ1-2; no clear D gene. With 7 bases removed from V and 8 bases from J, the gap between germline ends came to 14 bases. The CDR3 sequence is 12 residues long. The CDR3 reads CASTFAGGGYTF. The CDR3 DNA sequence: TGTGCCAGCACCTTCGCGGGTGGGGGCTACACCTTC.

This clonotype was seen at least ten times. The chain is built from TRBV24-1 and TRBJ1-2, with TRBD1 matching over 9 bases. The V gene end was trimmed by 9 bases and the J gene end by 13 bases; junction bases not matched to a gene: 14. Germline V gene sequence: CDR1 KGHDR, CDR2 SFDVKD. The CDR3 is 13 amino acids. The CDR3 sequence: CATQDRGGVVITF. The CDR3 DNA sequence: TGTGCCACCCAGGACAGGGGAGGAGTGGTTATCACCTTC.

In its sample, this clonotype was seen a few times. The CDR3: CASSPGGGPDTQYF. The CDR3 region has the DNA TGTGCCAGCAGCCCAGGAGGGGGCCCAGATACGCAGTATTTT. The rearrangement joins TRBV9 to TRBJ2-3, with D possibly being TRBD1 (7 bases). V lost 4 bases to trimming and J lost 4 bases, with 13 bases between them. CDR1 is SGDLS and CDR2 is YYNGEE in the germline V gene. The CDR3 spans 14 residues.

Turning to this clonotype: Compared with germline, one end of the junction differs, possibly owing to a read error. This chain connects TRBV6-1 to TRBJ1-1; the D gene is possibly TRBD1 (5 bases). This CDR3 has 12 amino acids. CDR1 is MNHNS and CDR2 is SASEGT in the germline V gene. CDR3 sequence reads: CAGSEGTRVAFF. CDR3 coding DNA: TGTGCCGGCAGTGAAGGGACTCGGGTCGCTTTCTTT.

This clonotype was found many times. The gene calls are TRBV20-1 and TRBJ2-1, with 10 bases fitting TRBD2. The CDR3 length is 19 residues. V dropped 0 bases and J dropped 7; count of bases not matched to a gene: 18. Per the germline V gene, CDR1 is DFQATT and CDR2 is SNEGSKA (reference sequence). CDR3 loop: CSARDRVSMSSGSRNEQFF. CDR3 in DNA: TGCAGTGCTAGAGATAGGGTGTCCATGTCTAGCGGGAGTAGGAATGAGCAGTTCTTC.

The genes are TRBV11-3 and TRBJ2-1; the D gene is possibly TRBD1 (6 bases). CDR3 length equals 15 residues. From germline, CDR1 is SGHNT and CDR2 YENEEA. V lost 1 base to trimming and J lost 3 bases, with 10 bases between them. The CDR3 region has the DNA TGTGCCAGCAGCTTAGCTGGGACATACTACAATGAGCAGTTCTTC. This gives the protein CASSLAGTYYNEQFF.

This clonotype was counted ten times or more. The genes are TRBV11-2 and TRBJ2-1; 10 bases are a match to TRBD2. The CDR3 covers 15 residues. The J segment lost 8 bases and the V segment lost 2 bases, leaving 6 bases of the junction unmatched. Germline V gene data show CDR1 as SGHAT and CDR2 as FQNNGV. The CDR3 DNA sequence: TGTGCCAGCAGCTTACTTCCTAGCGGGAGTGATGAGCAGTTCTTC. Protein sequence: CASSLLPSGSDEQFF.

The genes are TRBV5-1 and TRBJ2-5; tentative D call: TRBD1 (6 bases). The germline V and J ends were trimmed by 1 base and 5 bases, with 15 bases remaining between them. This CDR3 is 15 amino acids long. Germline V gene data show CDR1 as SGHRS and CDR2 as YFSETQ. CDR3 sequence: CASSLRGQQQETQYF. The CDR3 nucleotides read TGCGCCAGCAGCTTGCGTGGACAGCAACAGGAGACCCAGTACTTC.

On this clonotype: A much larger clone differs from this one at a single base, so this may be a read error. V is TRBV27 and J is TRBJ2-7; 7 positions match TRBD1. Per germline, CDR1 MNHEY and CDR2 SMNVEV (reference sequence). The CDR3 sequence is 13 residues long. The DNA of the CDR3 is TGTCCCAGCAGCCGGACAGGCCACTACGAGCAGTACTTC. It translates to CPSSRTGHYEQYF.

This clonotype was counted many times. The chain combines TRBV6-2 or TRBV6-3 with TRBJ2-7; 9 nucleotides align to TRBD2. The CDR3 extends over 14 amino acids. In germline, CDR1 is MNHEY, CDR2 SVGEGT. V was pared by 6 bases and J by 1 base, with 4 bases of the junction left unmatched. The CDR3 DNA reads TGTGCCAGCAGACAAGGACTAGCGTCCTACGAGCAGTACTTC. Its protein product is CASRQGLASYEQYF.

This sequence joins TRBV6-2 or TRBV6-3 and TRBJ2-2; D may correspond to TRBD1 or TRBD2 (5 bases each). V was cut by 4 bases and J by 9 bases, with 12 bases left in between. The CDR3 is 13 residues long. Germline-derived CDR1 and CDR2 are MNHEY and SVGEGT. The CDR3 bases are TGTGCCAGCAGTTTAGGTGGGACCAGGGAGCTGTTTTTT. It codes for CASSLGGTRELFF.

This chain connects TRBV7-2 to TRBJ2-2; D unresolved. CDR3 length equals 14 residues. V lost 0 bases and J lost 5, with 7 bases in between. Germline CDR1 reads SGHTA; CDR2 reads FQGNSA. The CDR3 DNA follows: TGTGCCAGCAGCTTAGCGGTAGGGACCGGGGAGCTGTTTTTT. Encoded protein: CASSLAVGTGELFF.

The chain combines TRBV4-1 with TRBJ2-7; 7 bases align to TRBD1. This CDR3 is built from 15 residues. V trimming: 4 bases; J trimming: 3 bases; junction bases outside the gene matches: 9. The germline V gene has CDR1 MGHRA and CDR2 YSYEKL. This chain's CDR3 is CASSLGQDPLYEQYF. For the CDR3, the DNA is TGCGCCAGCAGCCTCGGACAGGACCCTCTCTACGAGCAGTACTTC.

Regarding this clonotype: The germline gene is not matched at one end of the junction; a read error may be the cause. V usage is TRBV3-1 and J usage is TRBJ1-4, with no clear D. Germline V gene data show CDR1 as LGHDT and CDR2 as YNNKEL (reference sequence). The CDR3 is 13 residues long. The CDR3 here is CARSQDRYEKLFF. For the CDR3, the DNA is TGTGCCAGAAGCCAAGATCGCTATGAAAAACTGTTTTTT.

The CDR3 here is CASSAQGGLQGYTF. For the CDR3, the DNA is TGTGCCAGCAGTGCCCAGGGGGGACTTCAAGGCTACACCTTC. This rearrangement joins TRBV2 to TRBJ1-2; TRBD1 matches 7 bases. V lost 4 bases to trimming and J lost 8 bases; unmatched junction nucleotides: 10. The CDR3 consists of 14 residues. Germline lookup yields CDR1 SNHLY and CDR2 FYNNEI.

Points on this clonotype: A much larger clonotype is one base distant, so this may be a read error. This chain links TRBV9 with TRBJ2-7; D is possibly TRBD1 or TRBD2 (5 bases each). Germline values: CDR1 SGDLS, CDR2 YYNGEE. Deletions cut 6 bases from V and 6 bases from J, with 25 bases between. The CDR3 loop spans 16 amino acids. The CDR3 loop is CASTAATGTAPFEQYF. As DNA, the CDR3 is TGTGCCAGCACCGCGGCTACCGGGACCGCCCCTTTCGAGCAGTACTTC.